This record concerns one T cell receptor beta chain sequence. Its antigen remains unidentified. This sample was taken from a study of cytomegalovirus exposure and HLA in healthy donors. Overall study findings and caveats: Follow-up analysis later connected one missense variant in DCLRE1C with trimming of TCR beta V- and J-genes. According to a later analysis, donors in an Asian-associated ancestry cluster reportedly had fewer N-insertions than the roughly 720-donor mean.

This PCR relied on a set of 60 Vbeta primers and 13 Jbeta primers. Data came from immunoSEQ multiplex PCR; TCRdb stores just in-frame clones and leaves some out. This sample has over 80,000 clones; approximately 70% occur once, and the top ten carry less than 4.5%. The TCR sequence derives from a middle-aged man in good health and CMV-seronegative. The source material was PBMCs.

CDR3 sequence (DNA): TGTGCCAGCAGCTTAGGTCAGGGTTCCAATCAGCCCCAGCATTTT. Its translation is CASSLGQGSNQPQHF. V is TRBV7-9 and J is TRBJ1-5; tentatively, D is TRBD1 (5 bases). The V end was cut by 1 base, the J end by 3 bases, with 10 bases between. CDR3 length: 15 amino acids. Germline V gene data show CDR1 as SEHNR and CDR2 as FQNEAQ (reference sequence). The variable domain in full, with the rest retrieved from reference TRBV7-9 and TRBJ1-5, is DTGVSQNPRHKITKRGQNVTFRCDPISEHNRLYWYRQTLGQGPEFLTYFQNEAQLEKSRLLSDRFSAERPKGSFSTLEIQRTEQGDSAMYLCASSLGQGSNQPQHFGDGTRLSIL.